These T cell receptor beta chains were read from a single sample in a study of T-cell memory formation after mild COVID-19. TCRdb independently ran MiXCR on the 5' RACE reads; one entry per CDR3 protein. The data contain roughly 480,000 distinct CDR3 sequences, 25% of them seen just once; the ten biggest clones take up around 12%. Material: PBMCs or a T cell subset sorted from them (not recorded which). The receptors stem from an adult woman who had mild COVID-19 (a few samples of this study predate the infection). Cell type and time point are not known. Each CDR3 is given with its conserved first and last residue.

v_call	cdr3_length	cdr3_aa
TRBV15	15	CATSRYRGRGDTQYF
TRBV24-1	12	CATSDFRNGYTF
TRBV4-1	12	CASSQELGEQYF
TRBV19	15	CASSEVAWEQETQYF
TRBV5-1	12	CASSYGWNEQYF
TRBV19	16	CASSSQAGKSSYEQYF
TRBV7-8	16	CASSLPPTAVAYEQYF
TRBV6-5	11	CASSRQGSYTF
TRBV6-1	15	CASRPQLGKLDGYTF
TRBV29-1	15	CSVEVQGTNTGELFF
TRBV5-5	14	CASSLQGTTDTQYF
TRBV6-6	12	CASSSLVETQYF
TRBV7-9	15	CASSLTGGGFYEQYF
TRBV5-1	17	CASSSPPGQADRGTQYF
TRBV18	14	CASSVGRDTPEAFF
TRBV30	13	CAWNDRTSYEQYF
TRBV7-6	15	CASSTPGAGHWGYTF
TRBV2	13	CASSESFNQPQHF
TRBV11-2	13	CASSPVRQETQYF
TRBV7-3	13	CASSSSGYNEQFF
TRBV25-1	13	CASSDPNTGELFF
TRBV29-1	15	CSVRSNIATNEKLFF
TRBV5-6	13	CASSLGGWVEAFF
TRBV6-6	17	CASSYSSIGVPNTEAFF
TRBV29-1	14	CSVRTPSSYNEQFF
TRBV7-9	14	CASSPVQGNTEAFF
TRBV10-2	19	CASSESKGQGLMTDYGYTF
TRBV10-3	19	CAITRMTSGGVDSYNEQFF
TRBV5-5	17	CASSLTSGVKGQETQYF
TRBV5-1	15	CASSLAGSFSYEQYF
TRBV7-8	17	CASSLGLGRSSNQPQHF
TRBV9	16	CASSVGTDIANYGYTF
TRBV30	13	CAFSSGGPGAQYF
TRBV11-2	17	CASSNPEARKAKNIQYF
TRBV13	14	CASSFRGLANEQYF
TRBV15	15	CATSREAGGINEQFF
TRBV15	14	CATSRGQLGSPLHF
TRBV5-1	17	CASSLAPLQQVLDEQFF
TRBV2	12	CASSYGPTMQYF
TRBV7-3	13	CASSLMTANEQFF
TRBV20-1	13	CSAAGTGGNEQFF
TRBV12-3/TRBV12-4	15	CASSKGQGGYNEQFF
TRBV7-9	16	CASSLAPTGGNYGYTF
TRBV24-1	14	CATNQGTGDRKQFF
TRBV4-3	14	CASSPVRFLDGYTF
TRBV18	12	CASSRKGNEQFF
TRBV7-3	13	CASSLTPNNEQFF
TRBV6-5	14	CASTRTGGGTEAFF
TRBV12-3/TRBV12-4	16	CASSPRGLAGVHEQFF
TRBV7-2	15	CASSLGVARTGELFF
TRBV29-1	12	CSVDRATDTQYF
TRBV5-6	13	CASSLGQGYEQFF
TRBV5-1	15	CASSLTSIYQETQYF
TRBV4-3	23	CASSQELLPGTSGSGANTGELFF
TRBV11-1	14	CASSLEGGYYEQFF
TRBV19	16	CASSMGPGQGPLEQFF